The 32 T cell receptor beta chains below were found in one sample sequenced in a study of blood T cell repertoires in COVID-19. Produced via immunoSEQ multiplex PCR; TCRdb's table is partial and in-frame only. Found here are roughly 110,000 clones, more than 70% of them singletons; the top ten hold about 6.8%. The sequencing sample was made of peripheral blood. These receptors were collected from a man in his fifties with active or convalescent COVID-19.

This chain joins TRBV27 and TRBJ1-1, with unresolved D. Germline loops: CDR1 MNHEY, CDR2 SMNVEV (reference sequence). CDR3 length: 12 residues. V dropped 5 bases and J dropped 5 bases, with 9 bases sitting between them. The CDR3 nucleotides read TGTGCCAGCAGTCCCCCGGGGACTGAAGCTTTCTTT. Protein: CASSPPGTEAFF.

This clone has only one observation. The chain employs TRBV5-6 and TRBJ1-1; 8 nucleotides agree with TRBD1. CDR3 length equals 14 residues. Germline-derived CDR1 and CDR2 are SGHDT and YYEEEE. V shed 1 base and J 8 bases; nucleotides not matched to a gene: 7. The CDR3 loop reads CASSLFSRDREAFF. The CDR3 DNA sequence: TGTGCCAGCAGCTTGTTTTCTAGGGACAGGGAAGCTTTCTTT. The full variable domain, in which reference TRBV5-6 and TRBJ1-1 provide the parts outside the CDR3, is DAGVTQSPTHLIKTRGQQVTLRCSPKSGHDTVSWYQQALGQGPQFIFQYYEEEERQRGNFPDRFSGHQFPNYSSELNVNALLLGDSALYLCASSLFSRDREAFFGQGTRLTVV.

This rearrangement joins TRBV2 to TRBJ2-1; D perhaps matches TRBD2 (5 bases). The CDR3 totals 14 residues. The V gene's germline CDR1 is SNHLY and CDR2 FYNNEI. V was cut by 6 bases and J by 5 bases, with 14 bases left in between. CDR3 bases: TGTGCCAGCAGGGAGGCACTCCCCCACAATGAGCAGTTCTTC. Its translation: CASREALPHNEQFF.

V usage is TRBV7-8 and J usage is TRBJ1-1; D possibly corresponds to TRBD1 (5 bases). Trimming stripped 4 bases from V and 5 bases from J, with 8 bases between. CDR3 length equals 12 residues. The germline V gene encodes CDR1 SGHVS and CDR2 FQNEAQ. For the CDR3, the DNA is TGTGCCAGCAGCTCCAGGGTTACTGAAGCTTTCTTT. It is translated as CASSSRVTEAFF.

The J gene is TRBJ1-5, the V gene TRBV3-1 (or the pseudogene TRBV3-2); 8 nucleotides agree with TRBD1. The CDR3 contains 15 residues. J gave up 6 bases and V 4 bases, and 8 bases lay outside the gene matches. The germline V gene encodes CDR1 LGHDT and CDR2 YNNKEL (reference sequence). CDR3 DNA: TGTGCCAGCAGCCCCCGGACAGGGCCTGGTCAGCCCCAGCATTTT. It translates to CASSPRTGPGQPQHF.

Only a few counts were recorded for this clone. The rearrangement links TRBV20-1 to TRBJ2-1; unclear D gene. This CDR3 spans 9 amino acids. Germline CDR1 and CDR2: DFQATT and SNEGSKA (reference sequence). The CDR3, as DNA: TGCAGGGCCGGGAATGAGCAGTTCTTC. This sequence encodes CRAGNEQFF.

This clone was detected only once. CDR3 sequence: CASSQVLAGDEQFF. CDR3 DNA sequence: TGCGCCAGCAGCCAAGTTCTAGCGGGCGATGAGCAGTTCTTC. The V call is TRBV4-1, the J call TRBJ2-1, with 8 positions matching TRBD2. The V gene end was trimmed by 1 base and the J gene end by 8 bases; junction bases not matched to a gene: 4. CDR1 MGHRA and CDR2 YSYEKL come from the germline V gene. This CDR3 is built from 14 residues.

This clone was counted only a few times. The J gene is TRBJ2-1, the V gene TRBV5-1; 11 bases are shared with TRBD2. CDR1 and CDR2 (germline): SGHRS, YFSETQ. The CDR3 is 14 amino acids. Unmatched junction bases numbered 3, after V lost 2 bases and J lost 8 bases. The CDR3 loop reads CASSFDSGRDEQFF. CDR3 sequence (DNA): TGCGCCAGCAGCTTCGATAGCGGGAGGGATGAGCAGTTCTTC. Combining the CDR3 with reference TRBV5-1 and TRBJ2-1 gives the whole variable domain KAGVTQTPRYLIKTRGQQVTLSCSPISGHRSVSWYQQTPGQGLQFLFEYFSETQRNKGNFPGRFSGRQFSNSRSEMNVSTLELGDSALYLCASSFDSGRDEQFFGPGTRLTVL.

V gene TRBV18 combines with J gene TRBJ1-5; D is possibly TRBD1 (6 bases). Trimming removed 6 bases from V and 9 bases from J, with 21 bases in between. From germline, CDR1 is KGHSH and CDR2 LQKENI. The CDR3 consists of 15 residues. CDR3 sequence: CASSPGTILERPQHF. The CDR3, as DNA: TGTGCCAGCTCCCCAGGGACAATTCTTGAGAGGCCCCAGCATTTT.

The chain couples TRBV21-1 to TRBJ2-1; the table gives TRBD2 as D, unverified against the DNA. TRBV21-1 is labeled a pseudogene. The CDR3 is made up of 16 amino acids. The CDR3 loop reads CASSDGLAISYNEQFF. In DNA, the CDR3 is TGTGCCAGCAGCGATGGACTAGCAATTTCCTACAATGAGCAGTTCTTC.

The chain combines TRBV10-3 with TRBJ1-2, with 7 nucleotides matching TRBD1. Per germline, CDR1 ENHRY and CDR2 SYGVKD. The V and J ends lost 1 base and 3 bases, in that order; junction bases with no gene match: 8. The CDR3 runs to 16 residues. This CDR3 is CAISELTGRTDYGYTF. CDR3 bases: TGTGCCATCAGTGAGTTGACAGGGAGGACGGACTATGGCTACACCTTC.

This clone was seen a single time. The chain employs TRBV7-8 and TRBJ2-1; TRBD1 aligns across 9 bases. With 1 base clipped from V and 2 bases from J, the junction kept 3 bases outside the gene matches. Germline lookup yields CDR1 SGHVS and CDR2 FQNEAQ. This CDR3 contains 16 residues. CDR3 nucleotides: TGTGCCAGCAGCTTAGGACAGGGGGTGGCCTACAATGAGCAGTTCTTC. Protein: CASSLGQGVAYNEQFF.

The CDR3 reads CASIPGTTYEQYF. CDR3 DNA: TGTGCCAGCATTCCCGGGACAACTTACGAGCAGTACTTC. The V gene is TRBV28, the J gene TRBJ2-7, with D possibly being TRBD1 (6 bases). V gave up 7 bases and J gave up 4 bases, with 14 bases separating them. Germline-derived CDR1 and CDR2 are MDHEN and SYDVKM. CDR3 length equals 13 residues.

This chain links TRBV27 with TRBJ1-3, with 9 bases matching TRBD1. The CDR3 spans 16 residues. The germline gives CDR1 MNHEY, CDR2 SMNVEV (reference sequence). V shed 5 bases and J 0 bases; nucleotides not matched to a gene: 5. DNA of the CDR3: TGTGCCAGCAGTGCCCGGGGACAGGGCTCTGGAAACACCATATATTTT. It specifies CASSARGQGSGNTIYF.

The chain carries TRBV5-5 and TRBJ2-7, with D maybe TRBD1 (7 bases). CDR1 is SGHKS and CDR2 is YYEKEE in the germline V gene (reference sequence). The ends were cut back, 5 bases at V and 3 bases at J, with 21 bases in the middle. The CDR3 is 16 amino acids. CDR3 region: CASRPRRDSFDYEQYF. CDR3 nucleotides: TGTGCCAGCAGACCCCGGCGGGACAGCTTCGACTACGAGCAGTACTTC.

Here the CDR3 DNA reads TGTGCCAGCAGCTCACTTAGCGGTAACTCCTACAATGAGCAGTTCTTC. Amino acids: CASSSLSGNSYNEQFF. The chain links TRBV7-2 to TRBJ2-1, with D possibly TRBD2 on 6 matching bases. The germline gives CDR1 SGHTA, CDR2 FQGNSA. Trimming pared 4 bases from V and 0 bases from J, leaving 13 bases between. The CDR3 runs to 16 residues. Together with reference TRBV7-2 and TRBJ2-1, the CDR3 gives the full variable domain: GAGVSQSPSNKVTEKGKDVELRCDPISGHTALYWYRQSLGQGLEFLIYFQGNSAPDKSGLPSDRFSAERTGGSVSTLTIQRTQQEDSAVYLCASSSLSGNSYNEQFFGPGTRLTVL.

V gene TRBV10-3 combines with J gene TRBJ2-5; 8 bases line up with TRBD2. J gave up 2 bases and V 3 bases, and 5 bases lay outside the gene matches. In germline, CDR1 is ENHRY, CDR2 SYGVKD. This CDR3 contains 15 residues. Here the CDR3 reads CAISENSGAQETQYF. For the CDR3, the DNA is TGTGCCATCAGTGAAAATAGCGGGGCTCAAGAGACCCAGTACTTC.

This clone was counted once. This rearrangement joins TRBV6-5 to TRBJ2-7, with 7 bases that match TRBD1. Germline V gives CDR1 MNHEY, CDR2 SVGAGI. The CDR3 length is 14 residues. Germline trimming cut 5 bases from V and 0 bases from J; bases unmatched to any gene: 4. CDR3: CASSRQGNSYEQYF. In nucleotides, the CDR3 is TGTGCCAGCAGTCGACAGGGAAACTCCTACGAGCAGTACTTC.

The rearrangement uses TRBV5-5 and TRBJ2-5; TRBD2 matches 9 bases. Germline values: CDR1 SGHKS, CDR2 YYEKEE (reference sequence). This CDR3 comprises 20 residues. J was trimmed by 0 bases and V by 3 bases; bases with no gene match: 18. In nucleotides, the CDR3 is TGTGCCAGCAGCTCCGCTCCTCCTTTTGTAGCGGGAGATAACCAAGAGACCCAGTACTTC. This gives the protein CASSSAPPFVAGDNQETQYF.

In DNA, the CDR3 is TGTGCCAGCAGTTGGGGCCAGGTTTATGGCTACACCTTC. It is translated as CASSWGQVYGYTF. The rearrangement joins TRBV28 to TRBJ1-2, with a possible D match to TRBD1 (5 bases). Trimming cost V 4 bases and J 5 bases, with 11 bases left between them. The CDR3 contains 13 residues. Germline loops: CDR1 MDHEN, CDR2 SYDVKM.

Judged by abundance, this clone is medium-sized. The CDR3 loop is CASGTTGQAGPNSPLHF. In DNA form, the CDR3 reads TGTGCCAGCGGAACTACAGGGCAAGCTGGCCCTAATTCACCCCTCCACTTT. V and J are TRBV11-2 and TRBJ1-6, with D possibly matching TRBD1 (6 bases). CDR3 size: 17 residues. The V gene lost 8 bases and the J gene lost 6 bases, with 23 bases spanning the gap. Germline V gene data show CDR1 as SGHAT and CDR2 as FQNNGV.

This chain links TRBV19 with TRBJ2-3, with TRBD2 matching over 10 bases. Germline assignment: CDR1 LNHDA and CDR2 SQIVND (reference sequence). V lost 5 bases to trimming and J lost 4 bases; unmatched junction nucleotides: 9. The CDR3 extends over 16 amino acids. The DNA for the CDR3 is TGTGCCAGTAGTCTCGGGTCTAGCGGGAGTGCAGATACGCAGTATTTT. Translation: CASSLGSSGSADTQYF.

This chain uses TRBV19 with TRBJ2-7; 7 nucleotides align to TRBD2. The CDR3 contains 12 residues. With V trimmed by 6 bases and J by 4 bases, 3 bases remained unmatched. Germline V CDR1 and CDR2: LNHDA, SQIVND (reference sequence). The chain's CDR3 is CASSPSGYEQYF. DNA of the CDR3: TGTGCCAGTAGCCCTAGCGGTTACGAGCAGTACTTC.

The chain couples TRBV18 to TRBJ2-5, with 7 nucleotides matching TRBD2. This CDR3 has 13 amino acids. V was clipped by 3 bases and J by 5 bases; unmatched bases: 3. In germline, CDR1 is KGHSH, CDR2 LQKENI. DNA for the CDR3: TGTGCCAGCTCACCCCGGGGGGAGGAGACCCAGTACTTC. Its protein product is CASSPRGEETQYF.

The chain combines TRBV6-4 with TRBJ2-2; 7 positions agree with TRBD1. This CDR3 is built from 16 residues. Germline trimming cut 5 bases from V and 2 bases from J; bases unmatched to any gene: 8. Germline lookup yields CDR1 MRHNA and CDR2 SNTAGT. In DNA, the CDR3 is TGTGCCAGCAGTCCGGTGGGACAGCTTAACACCGGGGAGCTGTTTTTT. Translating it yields CASSPVGQLNTGELFF.

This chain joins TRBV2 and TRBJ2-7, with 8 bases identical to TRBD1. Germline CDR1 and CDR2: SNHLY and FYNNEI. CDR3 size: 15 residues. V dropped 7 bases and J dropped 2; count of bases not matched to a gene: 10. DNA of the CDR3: TGTGCCAGCATTTACCGGGACAGGACTGCCTACGAGCAGTACTTC. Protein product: CASIYRDRTAYEQYF.

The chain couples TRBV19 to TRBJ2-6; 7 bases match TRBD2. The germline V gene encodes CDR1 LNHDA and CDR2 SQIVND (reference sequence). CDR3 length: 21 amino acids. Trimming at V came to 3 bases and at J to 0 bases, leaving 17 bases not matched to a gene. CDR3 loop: CASSIHPSGGVASSGANVLTF. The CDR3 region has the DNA TGTGCCAGTAGTATCCATCCTTCTGGGGGGGTTGCCTCCTCTGGGGCCAACGTCCTGACTTTC.

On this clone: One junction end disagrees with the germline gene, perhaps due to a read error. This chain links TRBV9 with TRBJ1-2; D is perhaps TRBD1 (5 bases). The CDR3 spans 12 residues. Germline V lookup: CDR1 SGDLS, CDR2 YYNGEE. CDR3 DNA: TGTGCCAGCAGCGTAGTAGGGGATGGTTACACCTTC. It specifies CASSVVGDGYTF.

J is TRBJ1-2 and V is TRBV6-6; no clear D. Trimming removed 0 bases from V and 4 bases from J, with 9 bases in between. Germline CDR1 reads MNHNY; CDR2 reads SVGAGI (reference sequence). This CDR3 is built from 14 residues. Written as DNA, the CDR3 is TGTGCCAGCAGTTACTCCGAGGAGGGCTATGGCTACACCTTC. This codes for CASSYSEEGYGYTF.

The CDR3, as DNA: TGTGCCAGCAGTCGCGGACGGTCAAGGGTGATCGGCGGGAGGTTCGACGAGCAGTACTTC. Translating it yields CASSRGRSRVIGGRFDEQYF. The chain employs TRBV6-6 and TRBJ2-7; 8 positions match TRBD2. The length of the CDR3 is 20 residues. V lost 5 bases, J lost 5 bases, and 26 bases stayed unmatched. Germline values: CDR1 MNHNY, CDR2 SVGAGI (reference sequence).

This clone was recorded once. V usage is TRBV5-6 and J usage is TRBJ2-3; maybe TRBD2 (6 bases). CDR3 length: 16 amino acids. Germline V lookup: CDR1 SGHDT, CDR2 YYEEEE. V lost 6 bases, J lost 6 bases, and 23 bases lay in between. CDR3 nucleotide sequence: TGTGCCAGCATCCGGGGGAGTACTAGCCTTCGCGATACGCAGTATTTT. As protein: CASIRGSTSLRDTQYF.

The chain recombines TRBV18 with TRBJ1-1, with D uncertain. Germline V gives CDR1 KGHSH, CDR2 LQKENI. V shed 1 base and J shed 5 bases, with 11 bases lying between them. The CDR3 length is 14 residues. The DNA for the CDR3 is TGTGCCAGCTCACCACGTGGTAGGAGGACTGAAGCTTTCTTT. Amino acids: CASSPRGRRTEAFF.